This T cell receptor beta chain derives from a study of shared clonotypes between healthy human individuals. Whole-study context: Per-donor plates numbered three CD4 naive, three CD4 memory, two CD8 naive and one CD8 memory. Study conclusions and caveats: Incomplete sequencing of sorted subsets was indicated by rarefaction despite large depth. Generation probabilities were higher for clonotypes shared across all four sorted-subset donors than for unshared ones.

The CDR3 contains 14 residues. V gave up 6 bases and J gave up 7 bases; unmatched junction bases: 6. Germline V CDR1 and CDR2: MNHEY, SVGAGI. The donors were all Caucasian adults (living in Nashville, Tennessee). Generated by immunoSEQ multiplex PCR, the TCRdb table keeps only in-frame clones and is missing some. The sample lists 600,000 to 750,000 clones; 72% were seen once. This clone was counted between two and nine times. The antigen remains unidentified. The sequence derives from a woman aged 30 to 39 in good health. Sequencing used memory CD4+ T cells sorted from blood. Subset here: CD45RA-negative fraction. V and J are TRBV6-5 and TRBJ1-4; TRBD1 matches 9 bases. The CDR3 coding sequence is TGTGCCAGCAGCGGGGGACAGGGAGGTGAAAAACTGTTTTTT. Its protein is CASSGGQGGEKLFF.